The entry below gives a single TCR beta chain sequence along with its context. Germline lookup yields CDR1 SGHNT and CDR2 YYREEE (reference sequence). J gave up 5 bases and V 4 bases, and 12 bases lay outside the gene matches. This CDR3 has 17 residues. It was with random hexamers that 0.5 to 1 ug RNA was reverse transcribed. TCRdb processed the immunoSEQ multiplex PCR reads anew with MiXCR; each CDR3 protein has one entry. This sample has 200,000 or so distinct CDR3 sequences, with nearly 95% found just once. The record originates from a study of CD8 T cells in Susac syndrome. Sequencing input: CD4+ T cells from PBMCs. V gene TRBV5-4 combines with J gene TRBJ2-3, with 11 bases that match TRBD2. This TCR was recovered from a human donor with multiple sclerosis. The CDR3, as DNA: TGTGCCAGCAGCCGTTTCCTAGCGGGGGGTTCGGGAGATACGCAGTATTTT. Translating gives CASSRFLAGGSGDTQYF.